One sample yielded the 19 T cell receptor beta chains listed below, sequenced in a study of OX40 agonist ivuxolimab in advanced cancers. Repertoires were generated with immunoSEQ multiplex PCR, while TCRdb's copy carries only in-frame clones and drops some. Among some 65,000 clones listed, approximately 90% were seen once. The starting material was CD4+ or CD8+ T cells sorted from blood, obtained in a trial of the OX40 agonist ivuxolimab. All receptors derive from an adult with an advanced solid tumor such as melanoma, head and neck, liver or kidney cancer.

The rearrangement uses TRBV27 and TRBJ1-2; TRBD1 might be the D (5 bases). The germline V gene has CDR1 MNHEY and CDR2 SMNVEV (reference sequence). Trimming removed 3 bases from V and 4 bases from J, with 12 bases in between. The CDR3 has 14 amino acids. This CDR3 reads CASSFRGSGYGYTF. CDR3 DNA: TGTGCCAGCAGTTTCCGGGGGTCAGGCTATGGCTACACCTTC.

The chain uses TRBV4-3 and TRBJ1-6; D unclear. CDR1 and CDR2 from the germline V gene are LGHNA and YSLEER. Trimming removed 1 base at V and 10 bases at J, with 8 bases between. The CDR3 runs 13 residues. This CDR3 is CASSQGFGSPLHF. The CDR3 DNA is TGCGCCAGCAGCCAAGGGTTTGGCTCACCCCTCCACTTT.

This clone has just a few counts. V usage is TRBV19 and J usage is TRBJ1-6, with 8 bases identical to TRBD1. The CDR3 consists of 15 residues. Germline V CDR1 and CDR2: LNHDA, SQIVND (reference sequence). The junction had 5 bases not matched to a gene; V was cut back by 5 bases and J by 5 bases. The CDR3 sequence is CASSRTGIDNSPLHF. CDR3 DNA: TGTGCCAGTAGTCGGACAGGGATCGATAATTCACCCCTCCACTTT. Variable domain in full (rest from reference TRBV19 and TRBJ1-6): DGGITQSPKYLFRKEGQNVTLSCEQNLNHDAMYWYRQDPGQGLRLIYYSQIVNDFQKGDIAEGYSVSREKKESFPLTVTSAQKNPTAFYLCASSRTGIDNSPLHFGNGTRLTVT.

The chain employs TRBV6-6 and TRBJ1-2; TRBD1 aligns across 8 bases. CDR1 MNHNY and CDR2 SVGAGI come from the germline V gene (reference sequence). The CDR3 is 14 amino acids. Trimming at V came to 7 bases and at J to 5 bases, leaving 9 bases not matched to a gene. CDR3 in DNA: TGTGCCAGCACCACGGACAGGGCGGGGTATGGCTACACCTTC. Its translation: CASTTDRAGYGYTF.

The chain combines TRBV7-3 with TRBJ2-7; D gene unclear. CDR3 length: 11 residues. V was shortened by 6 bases and J by 3 bases, with 6 bases between the two germline ends. From germline, CDR1 is SGHTA and CDR2 FQGTGA. The chain's CDR3 is CASSHYYEQYF. The CDR3 DNA is TGTGCCAGCAGTCATTACTACGAGCAGTACTTC.

This clone is a singleton in its sample. J is TRBJ1-3 and V is TRBV30; D call uncertain. Germline CDR1 reads GTSNPN; CDR2 reads SVGIG (reference sequence). The CDR3 contains 11 residues. V was cut by 2 bases and J by 10 bases, with 9 bases left in between. The CDR3 nucleotides read TGTGCCTGGAGTTCGCGGTGGACCATATATTTT. Protein sequence: CAWSSRWTIYF. The full variable domain, completed using reference TRBV30 and TRBJ1-3, is SQTIHQWPATLVQPVGSPLSLECTVEGTSNPNLYWYRQAAGRGLQLLFYSVGIGQISSEVPQNLSASRPQDRQFILSSKKLLLSDSGFYLCAWSSRWTIYFGEGSWLTVV.

V is TRBV7-3 and J is TRBJ2-2; D is uncertain. In germline, CDR1 is SGHTA, CDR2 FQGTGA. CDR3 size: 13 residues. V lost 5 bases and J 5 bases, leaving 9 bases between the germline ends. CDR3 coding DNA: TGTGCCAGCAGCCCTCGGCGTACCGGGGAGCTGTTTTTT. It specifies CASSPRRTGELFF.

The J gene is TRBJ1-1, the V gene TRBV7-9, with no clear D. V was shortened by 2 bases and J by 2 bases, with 0 bases between the two germline ends. The CDR3 has 11 amino acids. Germline CDR1 and CDR2: SEHNR and FQNEAQ (reference sequence). Written as DNA, the CDR3 is TGTGCCAGCAGCTTAAACACTGAAGCTTTCTTT. This codes for CASSLNTEAFF.

This clone was seen a single time. The genes are TRBV19 and TRBJ1-2; no reliable D call. Trimming stripped 5 bases from V and 2 bases from J, with 12 bases between. The V gene's germline CDR1 is LNHDA and CDR2 SQIVND (reference sequence). CDR3 length: 14 amino acids. CDR3 loop: CASSERRRNYGYTF. CDR3 sequence (DNA): TGTGCCAGTAGTGAAAGGCGCAGGAACTATGGCTACACCTTC.

This clone has just one count. J is TRBJ1-2 and V is TRBV5-1; D remains unclear. CDR1 and CDR2 (germline): SGHRS, YFSETQ. Trimming cost V 0 bases and J 3 bases, with 9 bases left between them. The CDR3 covers 14 residues. The CDR3 loop reads CASSLAAEYYGYTF. The CDR3 DNA reads TGCGCCAGCAGCTTGGCCGCCGAATACTATGGCTACACCTTC.

The rearrangement joins TRBV28 to TRBJ1-1, with 9 bases lining up with TRBD1. J lost 6 bases, V lost 6 bases, and 11 bases had no gene match. Germline lookup yields CDR1 MDHEN and CDR2 SYDVKM. The CDR3 spans 15 residues. CDR3 in amino acids: CASRNSQGATAEAFF. As DNA, the CDR3 is TGTGCCAGCAGAAACTCACAGGGGGCAACGGCTGAAGCTTTCTTT.

Remarks on this clone: This sample includes further DNA sequences coding for the same CDR3. This rearrangement joins TRBV9 to TRBJ1-5; D gene uncertain. This CDR3 has 13 amino acids. The V end lost 4 bases, the J end lost 1 base, and 6 bases lay between the germline ends. Germline V lookup: CDR1 SGDLS, CDR2 YYNGEE. The CDR3 DNA follows: TGTGCCAGCAGCCTAGACAGCAATCAGCCCCAGCATTTT. This codes for CASSLDSNQPQHF.

The chain has TRBV6-6 and TRBJ2-1; the D call may be TRBD1 or TRBD2 (5 bases each). The CDR3 is 15 residues long. V lost 3 bases and J lost 2, with 11 bases in between. CDR1 is MNHNY, CDR2 SVGAGI, per germline (reference sequence). CDR3 nucleotides: TGTGCCAGCAGTTATGTAGGGGAGACCTACAATGAGCAGTTCTTC. Its translation: CASSYVGETYNEQFF.

V usage is TRBV11-2 and J usage is TRBJ2-7, with D possibly matching TRBD2 (6 bases). The CDR3 totals 13 residues. CDR1 and CDR2 (germline): SGHAT, FQNNGV. The V and J ends lost 3 bases and 6 bases respectively, with 12 bases between them. In nucleotides, the CDR3 is TGTGCCAGCAGCTTGGACTATCGCGGCGAGCAGTACTTC. It encodes CASSLDYRGEQYF.

This chain uses TRBV5-1 with TRBJ1-2; 9 bases line up with TRBD1. The CDR3 runs to 17 residues. Trimming removed 4 bases from V and 8 bases from J; junction bases left unmatched: 18. Germline V gene lookup returns CDR1 SGHRS and CDR2 YFSETQ. The DNA of the CDR3 is TGCGCCAGCAGCCCTTACGACCCTTCGGGACAGGGTCCCGGCTACACCTTC. This encodes CASSPYDPSGQGPGYTF.

The chain carries TRBV28 and TRBJ2-5; tentatively, D is TRBD1 or TRBD2 (6 bases each). Germline V lookup: CDR1 MDHEN, CDR2 SYDVKM. V was trimmed by 7 bases and J by 4 bases, leaving 22 bases between them. There are 16 residues in the CDR3. The CDR3 DNA reads as TGTGCCAGCAAGATAGGGGGGACCCAGAAGGCAGAGACCCAGTACTTC. It specifies CASKIGGTQKAETQYF.

This clone was counted between two and nine times. The rearrangement uses TRBV19 and TRBJ2-3; 7 nucleotides line up with TRBD1. Germline V gives CDR1 LNHDA, CDR2 SQIVND (reference sequence). V lost 1 base to trimming and J lost 6 bases; unmatched junction nucleotides: 7. The CDR3 totals 15 residues. DNA for the CDR3: TGTGCCAGTAGTATAGGGACAGGACCCTCGGATACGCAGTATTTT. As protein: CASSIGTGPSDTQYF.

The chain recombines TRBV18 with TRBJ2-7, with 8 bases matching TRBD2. The CDR3 covers 15 residues. Per the germline V gene, CDR1 is KGHSH and CDR2 is LQKENI. Trimming took 4 bases from V and 0 from J; bases not matched to a gene: 5. CDR3 coding DNA: TGTGCCAGCTCACGGCGGGGGGCCATCTCCTACGAGCAGTACTTC. This codes for CASSRRGAISYEQYF.

The CDR3: CASSQRTDPTDTQYF. The CDR3 DNA is TGCGCCAGCAGCCAACGGACGGACCCCACAGATACGCAGTATTTT. The chain has TRBV4-3 and TRBJ2-3; D gene unclear. The CDR3 has 15 amino acids. Trimming pared 2 bases from V and 2 bases from J, leaving 11 bases between. Germline CDR1 is LGHNA and CDR2 is YSLEER.